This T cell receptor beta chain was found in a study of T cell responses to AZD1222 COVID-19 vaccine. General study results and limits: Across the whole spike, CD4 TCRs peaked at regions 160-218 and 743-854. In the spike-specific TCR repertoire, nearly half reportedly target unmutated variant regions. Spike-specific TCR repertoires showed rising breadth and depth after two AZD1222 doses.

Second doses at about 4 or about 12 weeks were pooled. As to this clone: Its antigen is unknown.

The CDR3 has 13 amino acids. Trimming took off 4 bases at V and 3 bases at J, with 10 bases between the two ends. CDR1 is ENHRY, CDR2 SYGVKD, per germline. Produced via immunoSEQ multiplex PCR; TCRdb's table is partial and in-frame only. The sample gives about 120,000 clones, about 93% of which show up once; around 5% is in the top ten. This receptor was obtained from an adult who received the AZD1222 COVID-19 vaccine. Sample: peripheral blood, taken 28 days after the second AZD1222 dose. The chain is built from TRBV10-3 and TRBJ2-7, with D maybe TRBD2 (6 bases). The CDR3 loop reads CAISVGGDYEQYF. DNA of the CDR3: TGTGCCATCAGTGTGGGGGGAGACTACGAGCAGTACTTC.